These T cell receptor beta chains were read from a single sample in a study of T cell responses to AZD1222 COVID-19 vaccine. The data were produced by immunoSEQ multiplex PCR, yet TCRdb's version contains in-frame clones alone and is incomplete. This sample has some 170,000 clones, with more than 80% found just once. The material was peripheral blood, obtained 28 days after the second dose of the MenACWY control vaccine. These receptors were collected from an adult who received the MenACWY meningococcal vaccine as a control. Each CDR3 is given with its conserved first and last residue. The D gene is left open where the match is weak. Clone size appears in some rows only: once, few, many, or a class for an expanded clone.

TRBD1 | . | TRBJ2-3 | TRBV29-1 | TGCAGCGTTTCCCCCGGGACAGGGGGAACAGATACGCAGTATTTT | CSVSPGTGGTDTQYF
TRBD2 | . | TRBJ2-7 | TRBV6-5 | TGTGCCAGCAGTTACTCGGCTAGCGGGAGGAGCGAGCAGTACTTC | CASSYSASGRSEQYF
. | once | TRBJ2-7 | TRBV7-2 | TGTGCCAGCAGCGGATCCCCAGGGTACGAGCAGTACTTC | CASSGSPGYEQYF
TRBD1 | few | TRBJ2-2 | TRBV18 | TGTGCCAGCTCGCAACAGGGGGCGATGGGCACCGGGGAGCTGTTTTTT | CASSQQGAMGTGELFF
. | . | TRBJ2-7 | TRBV21-1 | TGTGCCAGCAGCAATGGCAGACCCTACGAGCAGTACTTC | CASSNGRPYEQYF
. | . | TRBJ1-2 | TRBV6-5 | TGTGCCAGCAGTTACCGCGCAGGGGCTGACTATGGCTACACCTTC | CASSYRAGADYGYTF
. | . | TRBJ1-2 | TRBV7-2 | TGTGCCAGCAGCTTAGATGTAGGGAACTATGGCTACACCTTC | CASSLDVGNYGYTF
. | . | TRBJ1-1 | TRBV5-1 | TGCGCCAGCAGCTTGAACTATAACGGCGACACTGAAGCTTTCTTT | CASSLNYNGDTEAFF
. | . | TRBJ2-3 | TRBV7-7 | TGTGCCAGCAGCTTTCCCGTTGGCACAGATACGCAGTATTTT | CASSFPVGTDTQYF
. | . | TRBJ1-5 | TRBV3-1/TRBV3-2 | TGTGCCAGCAGCCAGGGCAGGCCATCCACGCCCCAGCATTTT | CASSQGRPSTPQHF
TRBD1 | . | TRBJ2-2 | TRBV29-1 | TGCAGCGTTTTACACAGGGGGCGCGGCACCGGGGAGCTGTTTTTT | CSVLHRGRGTGELFF
TRBD1 | . | TRBJ2-7 | TRBV10-3 | TGTGCCATCAGTGACGGACAGGTACTCTACGAGCAGTACTTC | CAISDGQVLYEQYF
. | . | TRBJ1-1 | TRBV7-9 | TGTGCCAGCAGCCGAGAAGGGACATTGAACACTGAAGCTTTCTTT | CASSREGTLNTEAFF
TRBD1 | . | TRBJ1-2 | TRBV24-1 | TGTGCCACCAGTGACCCAGACAGGGTGTGGACCTTC | CATSDPDRVWTF
TRBD1 | . | TRBJ2-7 | TRBV5-1 | TGCGCCAGCAGCTTGTCACGGGACAGGGGAGGCGAGCAGTACTTC | CASSLSRDRGGEQYF
. | . | TRBJ1-1 | TRBV9 | TGTGCCAGCAGCGTAGGAGGGAGGAACACTGAAGCTTTCTTT | CASSVGGRNTEAFF
. | . | TRBJ1-2 | TRBV19 | TGTGCCAGTATGGCACAGGGAATAGGCTACACCTTC | CASMAQGIGYTF
TRBD1 | . | TRBJ2-7 | TRBV12-3/TRBV12-4 | TGTGCCAGCAGTTTTACAGGGGCCTACGAGCAGTACTTC | CASSFTGAYEQYF
. | . | TRBJ1-2 | TRBV24-1 | TGTGCCACCAGTGACCGGGAATTATATGGCTACACCTTC | CATSDRELYGYTF
. | . | TRBJ1-2 | TRBV19 | TGTGCCAGTAGTATCTCTCCAGGGGACTATGGCTACACCTTC | CASSISPGDYGYTF
. | . | TRBJ2-3 | TRBV9 | TGTGCCAGCAGCGTAGGATGGAACACAGATACGCAGTATTTT | CASSVGWNTDTQYF
. | . | TRBJ2-5 | TRBV5-6 | TGTGCCAGCACCACTACAGGGAGAGTAGAGACCCAGTACTTC | CASTTTGRVETQYF
. | few | TRBJ1-1 | TRBV2 | TGTGCCAGCCCCATCAGGAACACTGAAGCTTTCTTT | CASPIRNTEAFF
. | once | TRBJ2-7 | TRBV10-1 | TGCGCCAGCAGTGATAGAGTCGTAACAGAAAAGGGCTACGAGCAGTACTTC | CASSDRVVTEKGYEQYF
. | . | TRBJ2-1 | TRBV9 | TGTGCCAGCAGCGGGGGTAGTGGTGAGCAGTTCTTC | CASSGGSGEQFF
TRBD2 | . | TRBJ2-3 | TRBV19 | TGTGCCAGTAGCACACGAGGACTAGTTCGAGATACGCAGTATTTT | CASSTRGLVRDTQYF
. | . | TRBJ1-6 | TRBV28 | TGTGCCAGCAGTTATGGATCACCCCTCCACTTT | CASSYGSPLHF
TRBD1 | once | TRBJ2-4 | TRBV19 | TGTGCCAGTAGTCGGACCGGGACAGGGGGCTTAGACATTCAGTACTTC | CASSRTGTGGLDIQYF
TRBD2 | . | TRBJ2-1 | TRBV15 | TGTGCCACCAGCAGAGATCCGGGACTAGCGGGAGCCAGTGAGCAGTTCTTC | CATSRDPGLAGASEQFF
TRBD1 | . | TRBJ1-2 | TRBV28 | TGTGCCAGCAGTCATGGACAGGGTGCCAATGGCTACACCTTC | CASSHGQGANGYTF
. | . | TRBJ1-1 | TRBV19 | TGTGCCAGTAGTATCAGGGGCACTGAAGCTTTCTTT | CASSIRGTEAFF
. | once | TRBJ1-1 | TRBV7-2 | TGTGCCAGCAGCTTAGAACCTACGGCCACTGAAGCTTTCTTT | CASSLEPTATEAFF
. | . | TRBJ1-3 | TRBV4-2 | TGTGCCAGCAGCCAAGCGGACTATACAGGATCTCCTGGAAACACCATATATTTT | CASSQADYTGSPGNTIYF
. | once | TRBJ1-1 | TRBV7-2 | TGTGCCAGCAGCTCCAGGGCAAACACTGAAGCTTTCTTT | CASSSRANTEAFF
. | . | TRBJ2-7 | TRBV7-2 | TGTGCCAGCAGCTCGCCCCTAGGGCGCTTACCCTCCTACGAGCAGTACTTC | CASSSPLGRLPSYEQYF
. | few | TRBJ2-7 | TRBV18 | TGTGCCAGCTCACCACAGGGGACGGACTACGAGCAGTACTTC | CASSPQGTDYEQYF
. | . | TRBJ2-7 | TRBV28 | TGTGCCAGCAGTCGGACGGATACCTACGAGCAGTACTTC | CASSRTDTYEQYF
. | . | TRBJ1-2 | TRBV19 | TGTGCCAGTAGTATTTCTTCGCCCACGGATGGCTACACCTTC | CASSISSPTDGYTF
. | . | TRBJ2-7 | TRBV6-1 | TGTGCCAGCAGTGATCGTCCGGGAGTCGACGAGCAGTACTTC | CASSDRPGVDEQYF
. | . | TRBJ1-1 | TRBV6-5 | TGTGCCAGCACACCTACTCGGGCAGGCGAAGCTTTCTTT | CASTPTRAGEAFF
. | . | TRBJ1-5 | TRBV19 | TGTGCCAGTAGCGGAGGATGGGGGTATCAGCCCCAGCATTTT | CASSGGWGYQPQHF
. | . | TRBJ1-3 | TRBV7-9 | TGTGCCAGCAGCCCCCGACAGATTTCCTCTGGAAACACCATATATTTT | CASSPRQISSGNTIYF